This T cell receptor (beta chain) was sequenced in a study of identical twins (dated by TCRdb to about 2016). Turning to the overall study: To test whether fetal clonotypes persist, this study deep-sequenced TCR alpha and beta repertoires from monozygotic twins, from unrelated adults of various ages, and from cord blood. To rule out contamination, replicate twin experiments were performed at different times with different library preparation protocols.

Including the terminal cysteine and phenylalanine, the CDR3 comprises 14 residues. The entry retains the CDR3 DNA only, 42 bases that are in frame from base 1. For CDR1 and CDR2, the germline V gene (reference sequence) lists DFQATT and SNEGSKA. Trimming costs V 6 bases and J 4 bases, and their ends lie 19 bases apart. Libraries were made using 5' RACE. The instrument given in TCRdb is Illumina HiSeq 2000. Template switching added a universal primer binding site, and the final cDNA carried a unique molecular identifier that allowed TCR cDNA molecules to be counted accurately. Specific primers in the conserved constant-segment region were used to synthesize first-strand cDNA for the TCR alpha and beta chains. To control for contamination, each cDNA library was double barcoded with a SMART-Mk sample barcode plus Illumina barcodes. TruSeq adapter sequences along with Illumina sample barcodes were introduced in two successive PCR steps. TCR alpha and beta cDNA libraries were sequenced on the Illumina HiSeq platform with custom primers. Per the source publication's procedure: Unique molecular identifiers were extracted from raw reads with MiGEC, and CDR3 positions were determined with MiXCR. Recombination models were inferred per individual with the repgenHMM and IGoR tools using an EM algorithm. Shared clonotypes were analyzed with the tcR package in R, and sharing was normalized by the product of cloneset sizes. Out-of-frame nonproductive sequences were analyzed to study raw recombination free of thymic and clonal selection effects. TCRdb took the public reads, trimmed them with fastp at Q25, ran MiXCR for clone calling and kept in-frame beta chains. Under each unique CDR3 protein, matching rows form one entry showing the most common genes and DNA. The V and J calls follow TCRdb's processing rather than the paper's. Present in this sample are under 350,000 distinct CDR3 sequences, roughly 9.8% of which were seen just once. The ten largest clones take up 6% to 8.5% of the sample.

All donors were healthy Caucasians. Three pairs of female monozygotic twins, all aged 18 to 29 years, made up the twin cohort. CD4+ and CD8+ T cell populations were isolated with positive isolation kits from Invitrogen. The investigation overall reported the following: Excess twin sharing in beta out-of-frame sequences was weaker because fewer shared sequences lowered the signal-to-noise ratio. Out-of-frame TCR alpha sequences shared between twins showed an excess of low generation-probability sequences compared with coincidental sharing between unrelated individuals. Zero-insertion analyses could be partly confounded by invariant T cells such as MAIT and iNKT, although diverse VJ usage argued against such confounding for most clonotypes. Out-of-frame TCR alpha sharing in monozygotic twins was systematically underestimated by recombination models, whereas sharing between unrelated individuals was in agreement with the recombination models. Fewer insertions were carried by abundant cord blood beta clonotypes; a weaker similar trend was observed in young adult naive repertoires, while no such trend was observed in memory repertoires. Because the same donors could not be followed over many years, the conclusions depended on cross-sectional statistical analysis.

About this clonotype itself: What this receptor recognizes is not known. The input lacks base qualities; no much larger clone sits a single base away.

This sample was shared with a second study, whose subject was yellow fever vaccine responses in identical twins. Per the second study: The T cell response to vaccination in identical twins was reported by the authors to appear partly convergent and partly personalized. In identical twins, the study followed T cell clones that responded to the vaccine with precision.

The receptor was derived from a woman between 18 and 29 years old in good health. The sequencing input was CD8+ T cells sorted from blood. The rearranged chain carries TRBV20-1 and TRBJ2-7; the D segment could be TRBD2, given 5 matching bases. This receptor has the CDR3 CSAAAEEGWYEQYF. The nucleotides read TGCAGTGCCGCTGCGGAAGAGGGCTGGTACGAGCAGTACTTC.